The rows below give T cell receptor beta chains drawn from one sample of a study of identical twins. TCRdb re-analysed the 5' RACE reads in MiXCR, keeping a single row per CDR3 protein. This sample yields hundreds of thousands of distinct CDR3 sequences, of which 20% to 25% are seen a single time; 4% to 4.5% belongs to the top ten. These data also formed part of another study, on T cells expressing NK-cell markers.

Input material: PBMCs. Receptors originate from a woman aged 18 to 35 in good health. CDR3s include the opening cysteine and the closing phenylalanine or tryptophan. D genes are given only for firm matches. The size field is filled for only some rows; it gives once, few, many or a size class.

J gene: TRBJ2-1; clone size: NA; V gene: TRBV29-1; D gene: TRBD1; CDR3 DNA: TGCAGCGTCAGGGGGCTGGCTCGGTACAATGAGCAGTTCTTC; CDR3 protein: CSVRGLARYNEQFF
J gene: TRBJ2-2; clone size: few; V gene: TRBV20-1; D gene: NA; CDR3 DNA: TGCAGTGCTAGCCACACAGGGAAAGTCGGGGAGCTGTTTTTT; CDR3 protein: CSASHTGKVGELFF
J gene: TRBJ2-1; clone size: few; V gene: TRBV10-3; D gene: TRBD2; CDR3 DNA: TGTGCCATCAGTGAGTCGTATGGACTAGCGGGGGGGGAGCAGTTCTTC; CDR3 protein: CAISESYGLAGGEQFF
J gene: TRBJ2-3; clone size: NA; V gene: TRBV19; D gene: NA; CDR3 DNA: TGTGCCAGTAGTACTTACCGGGACGGAGATACGCAGTATTTT; CDR3 protein: CASSTYRDGDTQYF
J gene: TRBJ1-5; clone size: few; V gene: TRBV6-5; D gene: TRBD1; CDR3 DNA: TGTGCCAGCAGTTCGGGACAGGTCTTCGGCAATCAGCCCCAGCATTTT; CDR3 protein: CASSSGQVFGNQPQHF
J gene: TRBJ2-3; clone size: many; V gene: TRBV2; D gene: NA; CDR3 DNA: TGTGCCAGCAGTCTTACAGGAGTAAAAATCCCAGATACGCAGTATTTT; CDR3 protein: CASSLTGVKIPDTQYF
J gene: TRBJ2-7; clone size: NA; V gene: TRBV12-3/TRBV12-4; D gene: NA; CDR3 DNA: TGTGCCAGCAGTTTAAGGTTAGGAACAGCCTACGAGCAGTACTTC; CDR3 protein: CASSLRLGTAYEQYF
J gene: TRBJ2-1; clone size: NA; V gene: TRBV29-1; D gene: TRBD1; CDR3 DNA: TGCAGCGTTACGCGGACAGGGTGGAATGAGCAGTTCTTC; CDR3 protein: CSVTRTGWNEQFF
J gene: TRBJ2-7; clone size: NA; V gene: TRBV27; D gene: NA; CDR3 DNA: TGTGCCAGCAGTGGGACTTACAGGGTAACCCACGAGCAGTACTTC; CDR3 protein: CASSGTYRVTHEQYF
J gene: TRBJ2-1; clone size: NA; V gene: TRBV7-2; D gene: TRBD1; CDR3 DNA: TGTGCCAGCAGGCAGGGGGACAATGAGCAGTTCTTC; CDR3 protein: CASRQGDNEQFF
J gene: TRBJ1-1; clone size: NA; V gene: TRBV20-1; D gene: NA; CDR3 DNA: TGCAGTGCGGACTTCATGAACACTGAAGCTTTCTTT; CDR3 protein: CSADFMNTEAFF
J gene: TRBJ1-2; clone size: NA; V gene: TRBV5-5; D gene: TRBD1; CDR3 DNA: TGTGCCAGCAGCTTGTCCCCCGGACAGGGAAACGGCTACACCTTC; CDR3 protein: CASSLSPGQGNGYTF
J gene: TRBJ1-5; clone size: many; V gene: TRBV10-3; D gene: TRBD1; CDR3 DNA: TGTGCCATCAGTTGGACAGGGTCAAGCAATCAGCCCCAGCATTTT; CDR3 protein: CAISWTGSSNQPQHF
J gene: TRBJ2-6; clone size: NA; V gene: TRBV6-2/TRBV6-3; D gene: NA; CDR3 DNA: TGTGCCAGCAGTTTGTTAGCGGCTGGGGCCAACGTCCTGACTTTC; CDR3 protein: CASSLLAAGANVLTF
J gene: TRBJ2-5; clone size: NA; V gene: TRBV20-1; D gene: TRBD2; CDR3 DNA: TGCAGTGCGATCGGGACTAGCGGTAACCCCCCGACCCAGACCCAGTACTTC; CDR3 protein: CSAIGTSGNPPTQTQYF
J gene: TRBJ1-3; clone size: NA; V gene: TRBV10-3; D gene: NA; CDR3 DNA: TGTGCCGCGGGCGTAGCGGCTGGAAACACCATATATTTT; CDR3 protein: CAAGVAAGNTIYF
J gene: TRBJ2-1; clone size: many; V gene: TRBV29-1; D gene: TRBD2; CDR3 DNA: TGCAGCGCTGGACTAGCGGGAGATACTGAGCAGTTCTTC; CDR3 protein: CSAGLAGDTEQFF
J gene: TRBJ2-1; clone size: few; V gene: TRBV15; D gene: NA; CDR3 DNA: TGTGCCACCAGCGATAAGAGACCGTGGAGCTCCTACAATGAGCAGTTCTTC; CDR3 protein: CATSDKRPWSSYNEQFF
J gene: TRBJ2-3; clone size: many; V gene: TRBV6-1; D gene: TRBD1; CDR3 DNA: TGTGCCAGCAGGACAGGGGGCACAGATACGCAGTATTTT; CDR3 protein: CASRTGGTDTQYF
J gene: TRBJ2-3; clone size: few; V gene: TRBV29-1; D gene: NA; CDR3 DNA: TGCAGCGTTGAAAGGTGGGCAGGGCGGAAGGCAGATACGCAGTATTTT; CDR3 protein: CSVERWAGRKADTQYF
J gene: TRBJ2-3; clone size: few; V gene: TRBV5-6; D gene: TRBD2; CDR3 DNA: TGTGCCAGCAGTTCGAGCGGGGGGGCCTCAGATACGCAGTATTTT; CDR3 protein: CASSSSGGASDTQYF
J gene: TRBJ2-7; clone size: few; V gene: TRBV24-1; D gene: NA; CDR3 DNA: TGTGCCACCAGTCAAGGGGGACCAGGCTACGAGCAGTACTTC; CDR3 protein: CATSQGGPGYEQYF
J gene: TRBJ2-7; clone size: NA; V gene: TRBV6-1; D gene: NA; CDR3 DNA: TGTGCCAGCAGGGCTAGCGCGGACTACGAGCAGTACTTC; CDR3 protein: CASRASADYEQYF
J gene: TRBJ2-1; clone size: NA; V gene: TRBV10-3; D gene: NA; CDR3 DNA: TGTGCCATCAGTGGGGTATCGGGGACTGAGCAGTTCTTC; CDR3 protein: CAISGVSGTEQFF
J gene: TRBJ2-7; clone size: NA; V gene: TRBV3-1; D gene: NA; CDR3 DNA: TGTGCCAGCAGCCAAGATGACCCCGAGCAGTACTTC; CDR3 protein: CASSQDDPEQYF
J gene: TRBJ2-5; clone size: NA; V gene: TRBV20-1; D gene: NA; CDR3 DNA: TGCAGTGCTAGTCTGGTTAGCAAAGAGACCCAGTACTTC; CDR3 protein: CSASLVSKETQYF
J gene: TRBJ2-7; clone size: NA; V gene: TRBV6-2/TRBV6-3; D gene: NA; CDR3 DNA: TGTGCCAGCAGTTACGGGCATAACCTTCCCTACGAGCAGTACTTC; CDR3 protein: CASSYGHNLPYEQYF
J gene: TRBJ2-1; clone size: few; V gene: TRBV5-4; D gene: TRBD2; CDR3 DNA: TGTGCCAGCAGCTTCAAAGTGGCGACTAGCGGGGGTTACACCTACAATGAGCAGTTCTTC; CDR3 protein: CASSFKVATSGGYTYNEQFF
J gene: TRBJ2-7; clone size: few; V gene: TRBV21-1; D gene: NA; CDR3 DNA: TGTGCCAGCAGCAAATTGGACTCCTACGAGCAGTACTTC; CDR3 protein: CASSKLDSYEQYF
J gene: TRBJ2-1; clone size: NA; V gene: TRBV11-3; D gene: TRBD2; CDR3 DNA: TGTGCCAGCAGCATTGAGGGACTAGCGGTTTTCTACAATGAGCAGTTCTTC; CDR3 protein: CASSIEGLAVFYNEQFF
J gene: TRBJ1-2; clone size: many; V gene: TRBV29-1; D gene: NA; CDR3 DNA: TGCAGCGTTGTATTGTTGGGCTACACCTTC; CDR3 protein: CSVVLLGYTF
J gene: TRBJ2-7; clone size: NA; V gene: TRBV7-2; D gene: NA; CDR3 DNA: TGTGCCAGCAGCCCCAGGGGTAGACTCCACGAGCAGTACTTC; CDR3 protein: CASSPRGRLHEQYF
J gene: TRBJ2-2; clone size: NA; V gene: TRBV12-3/TRBV12-4; D gene: TRBD2; CDR3 DNA: TGTGCCAGCAGTTTAGTTGCTAGCGGGGGGCCAAACACCGGGGAGCTGTTTTTT; CDR3 protein: CASSLVASGGPNTGELFF
J gene: TRBJ2-1; clone size: few; V gene: TRBV6-5; D gene: NA; CDR3 DNA: TGTGCCAGCGGTCCCGACTGGAATGAGCAGTTCTTC; CDR3 protein: CASGPDWNEQFF
J gene: TRBJ2-6; clone size: NA; V gene: TRBV6-2/TRBV6-3; D gene: TRBD1; CDR3 DNA: TGTGCCAGCAGAGGGACAGGGGGTCCTGGGGCCAACGTCCTGACTTTC; CDR3 protein: CASRGTGGPGANVLTF
J gene: TRBJ2-1; clone size: few; V gene: TRBV30; D gene: NA; CDR3 DNA: TGTGCCCATAGCGGTAGCTCCTACAATGAGCAGTTCTTC; CDR3 protein: CAHSGSSYNEQFF
J gene: TRBJ2-7; clone size: many; V gene: TRBV12-3/TRBV12-4; D gene: NA; CDR3 DNA: TGTGCCAGCAGTTTAGGACAGCCCCCCCTCGAGCAGTACTTC; CDR3 protein: CASSLGQPPLEQYF
J gene: TRBJ2-1; clone size: many; V gene: TRBV29-1; D gene: NA; CDR3 DNA: TGCAGCGTCCTGATTAGCGGCAACGATGAGCAGTTCTTC; CDR3 protein: CSVLISGNDEQFF
J gene: TRBJ2-2; clone size: NA; V gene: TRBV16; D gene: NA; CDR3 DNA: TGTGCCAGCAGCGGCACGAAGCGCGGGGAGCTGTTTTTT; CDR3 protein: CASSGTKRGELFF
J gene: TRBJ1-5; clone size: NA; V gene: TRBV6-6; D gene: NA; CDR3 DNA: TGTGCCAGCATAAGTTCCGGCAATCAGCCCCAGCATTTT; CDR3 protein: CASISSGNQPQHF
J gene: TRBJ2-4; clone size: NA; V gene: TRBV3-1; D gene: NA; CDR3 DNA: TGTGCCAGCAGCCAAGAAGGTTTCGGGCTAGCCAAAAACATTCAGTACTTC; CDR3 protein: CASSQEGFGLAKNIQYF
J gene: TRBJ1-4; clone size: many; V gene: TRBV21-1; D gene: NA; CDR3 DNA: TGTGCCAGCAGCAATCCCCCCCCGGACAGCCCTAATGAAAAACTGTTTTTT; CDR3 protein: CASSNPPPDSPNEKLFF
J gene: TRBJ2-3; clone size: NA; V gene: TRBV21-1; D gene: NA; CDR3 DNA: TGTGCCAGCAGGAGGTTCTCAGCCGCGAGCACAGATACGCAGTATTTT; CDR3 protein: CASRRFSAASTDTQYF
J gene: TRBJ2-3; clone size: NA; V gene: TRBV29-1; D gene: TRBD2; CDR3 DNA: TGCAGCGTTGAGACTAGCGGGTTCACGGATACGCAGTATTTT; CDR3 protein: CSVETSGFTDTQYF
J gene: TRBJ2-7; clone size: NA; V gene: TRBV12-3/TRBV12-4; D gene: TRBD2; CDR3 DNA: TGTGCCAGCATTGAACGACTAGCGGGACTCAGCGAGCAGTACTTC; CDR3 protein: CASIERLAGLSEQYF
J gene: TRBJ2-1; clone size: few; V gene: TRBV9; D gene: NA; CDR3 DNA: TGTGCCAGCAGCGTAGGCGAAGGTTCCAGGGGACCCTACAATGAGCAGTTCTTC; CDR3 protein: CASSVGEGSRGPYNEQFF
J gene: TRBJ2-3; clone size: few; V gene: TRBV12-3/TRBV12-4; D gene: NA; CDR3 DNA: TGTGCCAGCAGTTCCCCGTCCCGAGGGATCACAGATACGCAGTATTTT; CDR3 protein: CASSSPSRGITDTQYF